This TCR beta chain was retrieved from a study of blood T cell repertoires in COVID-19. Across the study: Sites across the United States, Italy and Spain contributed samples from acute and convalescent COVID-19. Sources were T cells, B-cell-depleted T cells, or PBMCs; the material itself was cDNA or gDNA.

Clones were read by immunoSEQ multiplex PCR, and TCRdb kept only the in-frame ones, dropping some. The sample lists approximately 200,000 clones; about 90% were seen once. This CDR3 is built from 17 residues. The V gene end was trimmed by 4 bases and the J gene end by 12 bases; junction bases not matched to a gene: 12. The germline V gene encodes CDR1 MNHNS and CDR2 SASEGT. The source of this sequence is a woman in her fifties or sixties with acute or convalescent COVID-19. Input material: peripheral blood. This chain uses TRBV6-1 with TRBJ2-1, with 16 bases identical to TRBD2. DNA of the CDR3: TGTGCCAGCAGTGTCGGGACTAGCGGGGGGGGTATAGGTGCGCAGTTCTTC. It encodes CASSVGTSGGGIGAQFF.